This T cell receptor beta chain was identified during a study of T cell responses to AZD1222 COVID-19 vaccine. TCRdb's copy holds only in-frame clones and misses some; the assay was immunoSEQ multiplex PCR. The sample contains under 150,000 clones, about 93% of which appear only once. This CDR3 is built from 14 residues. Trimming took 4 bases from V and 3 from J, leaving 12 bases between them. Germline CDR1 ENHRY, CDR2 SYGVKD. Study observations and caveats: Following two doses of AZD1222, Spike-specific TCR breadth and depth rose.

A note on this clone: Its cognate antigen is unknown.

This rearrangement joins TRBV10-3 to TRBJ1-2; maybe TRBD1 (5 bases). The receptor comes from an adult in good health. This sample comprised peripheral blood, obtained on day 0 of MenACWY control vaccination. The CDR3 DNA is TGTGCCATCAGTGGGGGGGGTTCCTACTATGGCTACACCTTC. Its translation is CAISGGGSYYGYTF.